Below are 10 T cell receptor beta chains sequenced from a single sample in a study of CD8+CD57+ T cells in acquired aplastic anemia. Profiles of TCR beta VDJ and CDR3 were generated from a genomic DNA template. TCRdb called the reads again in MiXCR, with one record for every CDR3 protein. The table includes about 180,000 distinct CDR3 sequences, around 63% detected once. Those patients picked for sequencing had displayed CD8+CD57+ cell expansion on flow cytometry. Material: sorted CD4+, CD8+, or CD8+CD57+ T cells (not recorded which) from PBMCs. The receptors here all came from a human donor with aplastic anemia.

V and J are TRBV7-8 and TRBJ2-2; D might be TRBD1 or TRBD2, each matching 5 bases. Looked up from germline, CDR1 is SGHVS and CDR2 is FQNEAQ. The V end was cut by 5 bases, the J end by 6 bases, with 10 bases between. The CDR3 sequence is 13 residues long. The CDR3 reads CASSGGGPGELFF. The CDR3 DNA follows: TGTGCCAGCAGCGGGGGTGGTCCCGGGGAGCTGTTTTTT.

The CDR3 is CASGFSSKDEQYF. The CDR3 DNA reads as TGCGCCAGCGGGTTTAGCTCTAAGGACGAGCAGTACTTC. The V gene is TRBV5-1, the J gene TRBJ2-7; D gene unclear. V lost 7 bases, J lost 5 bases, and 16 bases lay in between. The CDR3 is 13 residues long. Germline V gene lookup returns CDR1 SGHRS and CDR2 YFSETQ. The full variable domain, in which reference TRBV5-1 and TRBJ2-7 provide the parts outside the CDR3, is KAGVTQTPRYLIKTRGQQVTLSCSPISGHRSVSWYQQTPGQGLQFLFEYFSETQRNKGNFPGRFSGRQFSNSRSEMNVSTLELGDSALYLCASGFSSKDEQYFGPGTRLTVT.

V and J are TRBV19 and TRBJ2-7; 7 bases match TRBD1. This CDR3 has 15 amino acids. Germline V gives CDR1 LNHDA, CDR2 SQIVND (reference sequence). J gave up 2 bases and V 6 bases, and 10 bases lay outside the gene matches. The CDR3 reads CASSSQAGGTYEQYF. In DNA, the CDR3 is TGTGCCAGTAGCTCTCAGGCAGGGGGAACCTACGAGCAGTACTTC.

The chain recombines TRBV7-4 with TRBJ2-2, with TRBD2 matching 8 bases. Per the germline V gene, CDR1 is SGHVT and CDR2 is SQSDAQ. V trimming: 5 bases; J trimming: 6 bases; junction bases outside the gene matches: 8. This CDR3 region has 15 residues. CDR3 region: CASSPKSGGPGELFF. The CDR3 region has the DNA TGTGCCAGCAGCCCGAAAAGCGGGGGACCCGGGGAGCTGTTTTTT. The full variable domain, in which reference TRBV7-4 and TRBJ2-2 provide the parts outside the CDR3, is GAGVSQSPRYKVAKRGRDVALRCDSISGHVTLYWYRQTLGQGSEVLTYSQSDAQRDKSGRPSGRFSAERPERSVSTLKIQRTEQGDSAVYLCASSPKSGGPGELFFGEGSRLTVL.

There are many counts of this clonotype. At one end the junction does not follow the germline gene, possibly because of a read error. The J gene is TRBJ2-5, the V gene TRBV2; D could derive from TRBD1 or TRBD2 (5 bases each). The CDR3 spans 13 residues. Germline loops: CDR1 SNHLY, CDR2 FYNNEI. The CDR3 bases are TGTGTCAGCAGGGCCGGGGCCCAAGAGACCCAGTACTTC. Amino acids: CVSRAGAQETQYF. Supplemented by reference TRBV2 and TRBJ2-5, the full variable domain reads EPEVTQTPSHQVTQMGQEVILRCVPISNHLYFYWYRQILGQKVEFLVSFYNNEISEKSEIFDDQFSVERPDGSNFTLKIRSTKLEDSAMYFCVSRAGAQETQYFGPGTRLLVL.

The chain joins TRBV24-1 to TRBJ2-3; 8 bases align to TRBD2. The V segment lost 1 base and the J segment 0 bases; nucleotides outside the gene matches: 2. The CDR3 is 16 residues long. CDR1 and CDR2 from the germline V gene are KGHDR and SFDVKD. CDR3 region: CATSDFSGTSTDTQYF. CDR3 coding DNA: TGTGCCACCAGTGATTTTAGCGGGACTAGCACAGATACGCAGTATTTT.

A word on this clonotype: At one of its ends the junction is not consistent with the germline gene, which may arise from a read error. J is TRBJ1-3 and V is TRBV18; unclear D gene. The CDR3 spans 12 residues. Germline CDR1 and CDR2: KGHSH and LQKENI. CDR3 in DNA: TGTGCCAGCTCTACTGGAGAGAGGGCTACGAATTTT. It encodes CASSTGERATNF.

With respect to this clonotype: This sequence may be a read error, since a much larger clone differs from it by one base. The V call is TRBV15, the J call TRBJ2-2; D perhaps matches TRBD2 (6 bases). CDR3 size: 15 residues. Germline CDR1 LNHNV, CDR2 YYDKDF (reference sequence). The CDR3 coding sequence is TGTGCCACCAGCACTAGAGGAGGGAACACCGGGGTGCTGTTTTTT. Translated, it gives CATSTRGGNTGVLFF.

This clonotype was observed many times. The rearrangement joins TRBV19 to TRBJ1-2; D gene unclear. V was cut by 6 bases and J by 6 bases, with 5 bases left in between. The CDR3 loop spans 10 amino acids. The germline V gene encodes CDR1 LNHDA and CDR2 SQIVND (reference sequence). Here the CDR3 reads CASRGNGYTF. The CDR3 nucleotides read TGTGCCAGTAGAGGGAATGGCTACACCTTC.

This clonotype has just a few counts. The chain has TRBV7-3 and TRBJ2-7; D is possibly TRBD1 (5 bases). The V gene lost 3 bases and the J gene lost 3 bases, with 9 bases spanning the gap. The CDR3 covers 13 residues. Germline assignment: CDR1 SGHTA and CDR2 FQGTGA. This chain's CDR3 is CASSLTQGYEQYF. DNA for the CDR3: TGTGCCAGCAGCTTGACTCAGGGCTACGAGCAGTACTTC.